The text below deals with one T cell receptor beta chain. The source of the sample is a study of blood T cell repertoires in COVID-19. Overall study: Sample material is recorded as cDNA or gDNA derived from T cells, B-cell-depleted T cells, or PBMCs.

This CDR3 has 14 residues. The germline V gene has CDR1 SGHTA and CDR2 FQGNSA. The ends were cut back, 5 bases at V and 4 bases at J, with 12 bases in the middle. How the authors handled the data: Scientists estimated how many nucleated cells there were by amplifying reference gene primers. Generated by immunoSEQ multiplex PCR, the TCRdb table keeps only in-frame clones and is missing some. D and trimming come from the DNA, and the V and J calls and clone size come from that table. Among some 94,000 clones listed, around 88% were seen once. Followed over time, Seattle patients had been enrolled while infection was active.

The receptor comes from an older woman with COVID-19, enrolled during active disease. Input material: peripheral blood. V gene TRBV7-2 combines with J gene TRBJ1-3; D is undetermined. CDR3 residues: CASSPIRSGNTIYF. The CDR3 DNA reads as TGTGCCAGCAGCCCCATACGGTCCGGAAACACCATATATTTT.